This T cell receptor beta chain was sequenced in a study of T cell responses to AZD1222 COVID-19 vaccine. Findings of the study overall: Among spike-specific TCRs, nearly half reportedly target unmutated variant regions. Repertoire sampling happened only post peak T cell response. Clonal diversity was possibly underestimated, and the donors were mostly white British, with more females.

Produced via immunoSEQ multiplex PCR; TCRdb's table is partial and in-frame only. The sample contains some 280,000 clones, approximately 94% of which appear only once. Note on this clone: Antigen: not known.

The J segment lost 1 base and the V segment lost 5 bases, leaving 4 bases of the junction unmatched. The CDR3 extends over 14 amino acids. Germline V gene data show CDR1 as ENHRY and CDR2 as SYGVKD. J is TRBJ2-5 and V is TRBV10-3, with 7 bases lining up with TRBD2. The source is an adult who received the AZD1222 COVID-19 vaccine. The input for sequencing was peripheral blood, taken 28 days after the second AZD1222 dose. The CDR3 DNA sequence: TGTGCCATCAGTTATAGCGGGCCCCAAGAGACCCAGTACTTC. Its translation: CAISYSGPQETQYF.